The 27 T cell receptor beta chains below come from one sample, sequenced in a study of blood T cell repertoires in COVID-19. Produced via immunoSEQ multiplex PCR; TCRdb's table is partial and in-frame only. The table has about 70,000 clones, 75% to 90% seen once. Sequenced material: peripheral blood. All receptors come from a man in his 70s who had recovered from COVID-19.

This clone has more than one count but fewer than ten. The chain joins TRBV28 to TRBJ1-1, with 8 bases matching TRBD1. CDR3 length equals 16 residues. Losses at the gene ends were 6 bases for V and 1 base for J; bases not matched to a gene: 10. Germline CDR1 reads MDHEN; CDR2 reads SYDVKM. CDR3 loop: CASSPGQGATNTEAFF. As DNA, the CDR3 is TGTGCCAGCAGCCCCGGCCAGGGGGCTACGAACACTGAAGCTTTCTTT.

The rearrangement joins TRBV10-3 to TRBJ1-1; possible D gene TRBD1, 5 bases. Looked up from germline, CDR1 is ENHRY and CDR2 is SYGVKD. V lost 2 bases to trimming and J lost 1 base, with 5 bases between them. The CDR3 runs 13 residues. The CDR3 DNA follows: TGTGCCATCAGTGAGGGGGCGAACACTGAAGCTTTCTTT. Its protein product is CAISEGANTEAFF.

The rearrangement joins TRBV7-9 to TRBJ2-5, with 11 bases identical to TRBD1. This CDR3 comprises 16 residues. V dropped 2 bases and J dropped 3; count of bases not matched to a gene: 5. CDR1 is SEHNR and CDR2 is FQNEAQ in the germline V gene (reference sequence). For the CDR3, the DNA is TGTGCCAGCAGCTTAAGTCCGGGACAGGGGGAAGAGACCCAGTACTTC. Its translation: CASSLSPGQGEETQYF.

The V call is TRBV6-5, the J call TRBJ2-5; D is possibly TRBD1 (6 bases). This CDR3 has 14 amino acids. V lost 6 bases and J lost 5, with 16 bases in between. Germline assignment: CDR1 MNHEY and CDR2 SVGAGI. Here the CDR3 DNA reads TGTGCCAGCAGCTTGAGGGGGTTCGGGGAGACCCAGTACTTC. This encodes CASSLRGFGETQYF.

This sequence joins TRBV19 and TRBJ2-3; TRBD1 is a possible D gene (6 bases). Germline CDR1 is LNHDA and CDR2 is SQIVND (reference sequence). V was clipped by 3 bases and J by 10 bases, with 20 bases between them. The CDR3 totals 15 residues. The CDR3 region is CASSIQGPSSVAQYF. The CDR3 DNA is TGTGCCAGTAGTATTCAGGGGCCCAGTAGTGTGGCGCAGTATTTT.

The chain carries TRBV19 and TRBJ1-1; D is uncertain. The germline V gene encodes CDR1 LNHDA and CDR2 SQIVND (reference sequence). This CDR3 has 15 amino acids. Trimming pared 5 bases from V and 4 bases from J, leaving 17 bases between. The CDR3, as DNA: TGTGCCAGTAGTCCACCGGGAGATCGGGGCACTGAAGCTTTCTTT. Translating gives CASSPPGDRGTEAFF. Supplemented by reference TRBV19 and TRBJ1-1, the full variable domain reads DGGITQSPKYLFRKEGQNVTLSCEQNLNHDAMYWYRQDPGQGLRLIYYSQIVNDFQKGDIAEGYSVSREKKESFPLTVTSAQKNPTAFYLCASSPPGDRGTEAFFGQGTRLTVV.

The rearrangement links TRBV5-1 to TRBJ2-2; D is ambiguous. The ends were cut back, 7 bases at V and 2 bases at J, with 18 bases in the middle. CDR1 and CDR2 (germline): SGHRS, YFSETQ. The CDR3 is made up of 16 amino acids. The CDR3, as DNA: TGCGCCAGCTCGCTTTTGGGCTCAGCTAACACCGGGGAGCTGTTTTTT. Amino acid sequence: CASSLLGSANTGELFF.

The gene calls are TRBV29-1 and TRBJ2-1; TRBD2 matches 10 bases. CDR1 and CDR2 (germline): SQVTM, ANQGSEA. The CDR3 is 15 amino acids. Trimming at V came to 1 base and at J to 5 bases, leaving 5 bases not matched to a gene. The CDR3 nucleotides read TGCAGCGTTGAAGGATCTAGCGGGAGAAACAATGAGCAGTTCTTC. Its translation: CSVEGSSGRNNEQFF.

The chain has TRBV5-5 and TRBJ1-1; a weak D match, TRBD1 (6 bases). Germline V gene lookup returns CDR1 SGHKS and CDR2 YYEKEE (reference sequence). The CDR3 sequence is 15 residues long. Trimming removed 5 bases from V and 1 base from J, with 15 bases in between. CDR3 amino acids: CASSYPQGPNTEAFF. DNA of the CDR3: TGTGCCAGCAGTTATCCCCAGGGGCCGAACACTGAAGCTTTCTTT.

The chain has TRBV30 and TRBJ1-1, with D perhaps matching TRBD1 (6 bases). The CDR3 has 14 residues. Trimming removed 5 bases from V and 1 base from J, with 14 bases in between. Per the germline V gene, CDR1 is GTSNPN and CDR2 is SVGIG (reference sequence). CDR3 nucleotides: TGTGCCTGGGGGATGTTGGACAGGAACACTGAAGCTTTCTTT. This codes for CAWGMLDRNTEAFF.

The CDR3 sequence is CASGLTDRLNEKLFF. The CDR3 DNA reads TGTGCTAGTGGTTTGACCGACAGGTTAAATGAAAAACTGTTTTTT. The chain uses TRBV12-5 and TRBJ1-4; maybe TRBD1 (6 bases). The CDR3 has 15 residues. Germline V CDR1 and CDR2: LGHNT, FRNRAP. Trimming cost V 2 bases and J 5 bases, with 12 bases left between them. The full variable domain, in which reference TRBV12-5 and TRBJ1-4 provide the parts outside the CDR3, is DARVTQTPRHKVTEMGQEVTMRCQPILGHNTVFWYRQTMMQGLELLAYFRNRAPLDDSGMPKDRFSAEMPDATLATLKIQPSEPRDSAVYFCASGLTDRLNEKLFFGSGTQLSVL.

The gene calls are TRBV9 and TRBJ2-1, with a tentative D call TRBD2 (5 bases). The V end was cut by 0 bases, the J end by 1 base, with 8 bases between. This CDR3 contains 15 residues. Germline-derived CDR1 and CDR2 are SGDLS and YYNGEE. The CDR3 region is CASSVVDFSYNEQFF. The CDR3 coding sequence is TGTGCCAGCAGCGTAGTGGACTTTTCCTACAATGAGCAGTTCTTC.

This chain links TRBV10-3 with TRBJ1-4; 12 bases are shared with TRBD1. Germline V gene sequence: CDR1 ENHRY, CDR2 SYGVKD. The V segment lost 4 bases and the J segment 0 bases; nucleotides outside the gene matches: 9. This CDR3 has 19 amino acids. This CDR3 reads CAISVDGTGGSSTNEKLFF. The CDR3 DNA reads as TGTGCCATCAGTGTCGACGGGACAGGGGGCTCGTCAACTAATGAAAAACTGTTTTTT.

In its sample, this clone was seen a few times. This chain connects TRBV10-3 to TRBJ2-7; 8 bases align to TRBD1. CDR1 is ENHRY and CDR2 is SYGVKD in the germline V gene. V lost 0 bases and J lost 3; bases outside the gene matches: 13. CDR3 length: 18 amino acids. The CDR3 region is CAISESIPEAGGLYEQYF. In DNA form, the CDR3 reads TGTGCCATCAGTGAGTCGATACCCGAGGCAGGGGGCCTCTACGAGCAGTACTTC.

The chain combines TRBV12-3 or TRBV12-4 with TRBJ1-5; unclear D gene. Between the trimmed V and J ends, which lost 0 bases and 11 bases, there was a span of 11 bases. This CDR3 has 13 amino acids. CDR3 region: CASSLALSGAQHF. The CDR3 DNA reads TGTGCCAGCAGTTTAGCGCTATCTGGAGCCCAGCATTTT.

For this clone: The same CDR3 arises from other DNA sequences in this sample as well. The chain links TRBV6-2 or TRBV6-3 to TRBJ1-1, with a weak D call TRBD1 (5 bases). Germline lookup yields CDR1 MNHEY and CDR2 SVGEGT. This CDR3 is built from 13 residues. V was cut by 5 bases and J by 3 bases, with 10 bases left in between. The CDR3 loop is CASSTQGDTEAFF. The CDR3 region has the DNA TGTGCCAGCAGTACGCAGGGTGACACTGAAGCTTTCTTT.

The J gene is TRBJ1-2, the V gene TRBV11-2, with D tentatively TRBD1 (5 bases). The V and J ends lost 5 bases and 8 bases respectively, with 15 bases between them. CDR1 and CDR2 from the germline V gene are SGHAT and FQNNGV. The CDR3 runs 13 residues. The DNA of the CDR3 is TGTGCCAGCAGCCTCCAAGGGGAAAGAGGCTACACCTTC. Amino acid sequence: CASSLQGERGYTF. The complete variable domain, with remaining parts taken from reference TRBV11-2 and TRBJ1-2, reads EAGVAQSPRYKIIEKRQSVAFWCNPISGHATLYWYQQILGQGPKLLIQFQNNGVVDDSQLPKDRFSAERLKGVDSTLKIQPAKLEDSAVYLCASSLQGERGYTFGSGTRLTVV.

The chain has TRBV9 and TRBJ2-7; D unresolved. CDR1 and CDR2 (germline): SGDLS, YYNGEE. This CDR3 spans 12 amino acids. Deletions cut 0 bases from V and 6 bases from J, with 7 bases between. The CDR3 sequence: CASSVVNGEQYF. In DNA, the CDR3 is TGTGCCAGCAGCGTAGTCAACGGCGAGCAGTACTTC. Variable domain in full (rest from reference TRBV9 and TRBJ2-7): DSGVTQTPKHLITATGQRVTLRCSPRSGDLSVYWYQQSLDQGLQFLIQYYNGEERAKGNILERFSAQQFPDLHSELNLSSLELGDSALYFCASSVVNGEQYFGPGTRLTVT.

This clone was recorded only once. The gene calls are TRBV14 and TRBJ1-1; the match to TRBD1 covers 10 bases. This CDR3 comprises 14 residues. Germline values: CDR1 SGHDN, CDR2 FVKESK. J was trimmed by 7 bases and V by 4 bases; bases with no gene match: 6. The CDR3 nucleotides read TGTGCCAGCAGCCTGACAGGGGGCTGGGGTGAAGCTTTCTTT. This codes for CASSLTGGWGEAFF.

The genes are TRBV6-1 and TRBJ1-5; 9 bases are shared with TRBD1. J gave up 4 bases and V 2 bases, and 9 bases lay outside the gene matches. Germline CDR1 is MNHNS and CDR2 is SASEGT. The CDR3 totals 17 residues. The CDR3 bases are TGTGCCAGCAGTGAAACACCCGGACAGGGGTTAAATCAGCCCCAGCATTTT. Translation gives CASSETPGQGLNQPQHF.

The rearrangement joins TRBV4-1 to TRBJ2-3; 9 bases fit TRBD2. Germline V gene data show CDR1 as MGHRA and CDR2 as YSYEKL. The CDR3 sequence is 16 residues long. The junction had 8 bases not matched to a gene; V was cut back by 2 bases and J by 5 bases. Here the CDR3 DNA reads TGCGCCAGCAGCCAACGGGCGGGAGGGCAATTAGATACGCAGTATTTT. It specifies CASSQRAGGQLDTQYF.

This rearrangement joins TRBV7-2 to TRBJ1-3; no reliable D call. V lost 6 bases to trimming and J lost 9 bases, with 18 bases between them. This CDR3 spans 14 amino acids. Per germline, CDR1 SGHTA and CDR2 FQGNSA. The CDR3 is CASRPGVPPPTIYF. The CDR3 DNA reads TGTGCCAGCAGGCCGGGAGTCCCTCCACCCACCATATATTTT.

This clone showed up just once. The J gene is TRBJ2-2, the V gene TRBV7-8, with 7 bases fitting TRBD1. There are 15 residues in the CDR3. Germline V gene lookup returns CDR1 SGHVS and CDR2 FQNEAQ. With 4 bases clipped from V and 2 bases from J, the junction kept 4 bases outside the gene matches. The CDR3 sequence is CASSSGQFNTGELFF. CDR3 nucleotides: TGTGCCAGCAGCTCGGGACAGTTTAACACCGGGGAGCTGTTTTTT.

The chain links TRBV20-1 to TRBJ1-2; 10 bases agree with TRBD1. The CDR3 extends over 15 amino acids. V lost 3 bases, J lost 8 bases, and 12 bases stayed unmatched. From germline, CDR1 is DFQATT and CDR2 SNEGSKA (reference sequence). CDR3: CSASHTGTGERGYTF. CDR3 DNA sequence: TGCAGTGCTAGTCACACCGGGACAGGGGAGCGCGGCTACACCTTC.

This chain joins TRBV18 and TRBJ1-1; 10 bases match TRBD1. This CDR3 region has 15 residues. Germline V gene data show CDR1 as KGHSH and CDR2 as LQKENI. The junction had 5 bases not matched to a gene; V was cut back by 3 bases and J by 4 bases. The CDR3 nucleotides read TGTGCCAGCTCACCGACAGGGGGCGGAAGCACTGAAGCTTTCTTT. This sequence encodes CASSPTGGGSTEAFF.

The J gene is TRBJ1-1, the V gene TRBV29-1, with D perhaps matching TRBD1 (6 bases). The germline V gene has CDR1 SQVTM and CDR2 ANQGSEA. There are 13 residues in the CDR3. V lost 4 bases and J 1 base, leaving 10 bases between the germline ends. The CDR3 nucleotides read TGCAGCGTTGCGAAACAGGGGAACACTGAAGCTTTCTTT. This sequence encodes CSVAKQGNTEAFF.

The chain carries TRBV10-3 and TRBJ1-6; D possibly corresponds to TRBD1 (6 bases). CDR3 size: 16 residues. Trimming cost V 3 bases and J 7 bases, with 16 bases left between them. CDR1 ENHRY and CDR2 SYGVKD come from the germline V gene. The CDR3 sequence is CAISEGGTQKNSPLHF. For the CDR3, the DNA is TGTGCCATCAGTGAAGGGGGAACACAGAAAAATTCACCCCTCCACTTT.